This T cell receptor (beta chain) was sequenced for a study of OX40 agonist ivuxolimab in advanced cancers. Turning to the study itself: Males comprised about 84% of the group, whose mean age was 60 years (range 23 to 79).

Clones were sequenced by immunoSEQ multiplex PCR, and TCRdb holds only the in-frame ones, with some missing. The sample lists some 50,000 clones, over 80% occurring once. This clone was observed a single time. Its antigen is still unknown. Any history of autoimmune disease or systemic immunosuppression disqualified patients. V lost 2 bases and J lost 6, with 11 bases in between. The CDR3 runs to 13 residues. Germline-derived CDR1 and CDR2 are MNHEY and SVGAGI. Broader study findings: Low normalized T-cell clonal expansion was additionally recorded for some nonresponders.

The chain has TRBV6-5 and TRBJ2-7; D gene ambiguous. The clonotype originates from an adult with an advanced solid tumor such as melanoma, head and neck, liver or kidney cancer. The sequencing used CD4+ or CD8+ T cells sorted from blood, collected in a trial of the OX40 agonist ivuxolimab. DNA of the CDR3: TGTGCCAGCAGTTACCGGCAGGCCGGCGAGCAGTACTTC. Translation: CASSYRQAGEQYF.